These 8 T cell receptor beta chains share one sample of origin, sequenced in a study of cytomegalovirus exposure and HLA in healthy donors. The PCR was carried out with 60 Vbeta primers and 13 Jbeta primers. TCRdb keeps only in-frame clones here, not all; method: immunoSEQ multiplex PCR. The data contain some 270,000 clones, 80% of them singletons. What was sequenced was PBMCs. The receptors stem from a girl aged 2 to 10 in good health and CMV-seronegative.

The CDR3: CASSLAGGEAFF. In DNA, the CDR3 is TGCGCCAGCAGCTTGGCCGGGGGTGAAGCTTTCTTT. The V and J genes are TRBV5-1 and TRBJ1-1, with TRBD1 as a possible D gene (5 bases). The CDR3 has 12 amino acids. Germline CDR1 SGHRS, CDR2 YFSETQ. Trimming took 0 bases from V and 7 from J, leaving 7 bases between them.

The chain uses TRBV7-8 and TRBJ1-5, with 8 positions matching TRBD1. The CDR3 sequence is 16 residues long. Per the germline V gene, CDR1 is SGHVS and CDR2 is FQNEAQ. V trimming: 3 bases; J trimming: 0 bases; junction bases outside the gene matches: 4. The CDR3 loop is CASSFDRGLSNQPQHF. CDR3 nucleotide sequence: TGTGCCAGCAGCTTCGACAGGGGTCTTAGCAATCAGCCCCAGCATTTT.

The chain combines TRBV9 with TRBJ2-3, with TRBD2 matching 7 bases. Unmatched junction bases numbered 5, after V lost 3 bases and J lost 4 bases. Germline lookup yields CDR1 SGDLS and CDR2 YYNGEE. This CDR3 is 14 amino acids long. This chain's CDR3 is CASSGRLAADTQYF. The CDR3 bases are TGTGCCAGCAGCGGGCGACTAGCAGCAGATACGCAGTATTTT.

In its sample, this clone was seen a few times. The V and J genes are TRBV5-1 and TRBJ2-1; 8 nucleotides align to TRBD2. The CDR3 totals 15 residues. Looked up from germline, CDR1 is SGHRS and CDR2 is YFSETQ. After removal of 3 bases from V and 3 bases from J, the junction contained 5 bases not matched to a gene. This CDR3 is CASSSSGTSYNEQFF. The CDR3 DNA reads TGCGCCAGCAGCTCCTCCGGGACTAGCTACAATGAGCAGTTCTTC.

The rearrangement uses TRBV7-9 and TRBJ2-7; 9 positions match TRBD1. J gave up 5 bases and V 2 bases, and 13 bases lay outside the gene matches. CDR1 SEHNR and CDR2 FQNEAQ come from the germline V gene (reference sequence). This CDR3 spans 17 amino acids. CDR3 sequence (DNA): TGTGCCAGCAGCTTACGCTCCCCGCGGACAGGGGAAAACGAGCAGTACTTC. This encodes CASSLRSPRTGENEQYF.

A few counts support this clone. The chain couples TRBV5-4 to TRBJ1-6; D call uncertain. Trimming cost V 0 bases and J 4 bases, with 11 bases left between them. Germline V gene sequence: CDR1 SGHNT, CDR2 YYREEE (reference sequence). This CDR3 has 16 amino acids. The DNA of the CDR3 is TGTGCCAGCAGCTTGGGGCCAGCGAGATATAATTCACCCCTCCACTTT. Amino acid sequence: CASSLGPARYNSPLHF.

This clone was recorded a few times. The J gene is TRBJ2-2, the V gene TRBV4-1; 8 nucleotides match TRBD2. J was trimmed by 4 bases and V by 1 base; bases with no gene match: 11. Germline V gene lookup returns CDR1 MGHRA and CDR2 YSYEKL. CDR3 length equals 18 residues. The CDR3 sequence: CASSQVPGGGPGTGELFF. DNA for the CDR3: TGCGCCAGCAGCCAAGTCCCCGGGGGGGGGCCGGGCACCGGGGAGCTGTTTTTT.

The V and J genes are TRBV5-1 and TRBJ2-3; the match to TRBD2 covers 10 bases. The CDR3 has 16 residues. After removal of 0 bases from V and 4 bases from J, the junction contained 5 bases not matched to a gene. The germline gives CDR1 SGHRS, CDR2 YFSETQ. CDR3 coding DNA: TGCGCCAGCAGCTTGGCCAGCGGGGGGGCCCCAGATACGCAGTATTTT. This sequence encodes CASSLASGGAPDTQYF.